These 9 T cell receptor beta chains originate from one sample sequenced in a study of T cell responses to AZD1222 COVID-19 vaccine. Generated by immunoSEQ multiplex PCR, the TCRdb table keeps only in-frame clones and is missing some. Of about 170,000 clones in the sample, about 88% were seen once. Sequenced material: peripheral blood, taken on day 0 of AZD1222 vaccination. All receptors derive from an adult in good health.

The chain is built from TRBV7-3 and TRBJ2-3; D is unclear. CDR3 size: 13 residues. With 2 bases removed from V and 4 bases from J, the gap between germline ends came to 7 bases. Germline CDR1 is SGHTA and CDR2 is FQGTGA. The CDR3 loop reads CASSLGRSDTQYF. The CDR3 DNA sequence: TGTGCCAGCAGCTTAGGCCGATCAGATACGCAGTATTTT.

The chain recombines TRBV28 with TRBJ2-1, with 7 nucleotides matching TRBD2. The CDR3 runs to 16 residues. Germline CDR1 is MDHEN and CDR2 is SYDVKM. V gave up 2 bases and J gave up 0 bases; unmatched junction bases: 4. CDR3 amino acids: CASSLGRESSYNEQFF. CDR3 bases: TGTGCCAGCAGTTTAGGGCGGGAGAGCTCCTACAATGAGCAGTTCTTC.

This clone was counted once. This chain's CDR3 is CASSQGALYGYTF. The CDR3 nucleotides read TGTGCCAGCAGCCAAGGGGCGCTCTATGGCTACACCTTC. The chain uses TRBV14 and TRBJ1-2; the D is unclear. This CDR3 has 13 residues. Germline assignment: CDR1 SGHDN and CDR2 FVKESK. V was clipped by 1 base and J by 4 bases, with 7 bases between them. The complete variable domain, with remaining parts taken from reference TRBV14 and TRBJ1-2, reads EAGVTQFPSHSVIEKGQTVTLRCDPISGHDNLYWYRRVMGKEIKFLLHFVKESKQDESGMPNNRFLAERTGGTYSTLKVQPAELEDSGVYFCASSQGALYGYTFGSGTRLTVV.

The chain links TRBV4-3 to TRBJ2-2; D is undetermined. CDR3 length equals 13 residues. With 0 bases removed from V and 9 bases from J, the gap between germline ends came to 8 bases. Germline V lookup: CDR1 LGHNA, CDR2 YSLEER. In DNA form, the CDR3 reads TGCGCCAGCAGCCAAGATTCGAACCGGGAGCTGTTTTTT. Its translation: CASSQDSNRELFF.

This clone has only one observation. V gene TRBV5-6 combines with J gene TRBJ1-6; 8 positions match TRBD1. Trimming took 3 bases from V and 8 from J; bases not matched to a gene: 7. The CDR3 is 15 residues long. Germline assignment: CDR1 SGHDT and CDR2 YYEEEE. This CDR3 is CASSSPGQVYSPLHF. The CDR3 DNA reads TGTGCCAGCAGCTCGCCGGGACAGGTCTATTCACCCCTCCACTTT.

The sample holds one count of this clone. The CDR3 protein is CASSDQPGLYNSPLHF. Written as DNA, the CDR3 is TGTGCCAGCAGTGACCAGCCAGGGCTCTATAATTCACCCCTCCACTTT. The rearrangement links TRBV25-1 to TRBJ1-6; weak D call: TRBD1 (5 bases). Germline V gene data show CDR1 as MGHDK and CDR2 as SYGVNS. V lost 3 bases, J lost 3 bases, and 12 bases lay in between. The CDR3 length is 16 residues.

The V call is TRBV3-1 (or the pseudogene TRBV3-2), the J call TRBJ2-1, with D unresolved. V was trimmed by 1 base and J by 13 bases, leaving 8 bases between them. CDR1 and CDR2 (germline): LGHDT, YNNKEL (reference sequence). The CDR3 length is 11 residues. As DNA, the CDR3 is TGTGCCAGCAGCCAAGCGGACGACCAGTTCTTC. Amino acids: CASSQADDQFF.

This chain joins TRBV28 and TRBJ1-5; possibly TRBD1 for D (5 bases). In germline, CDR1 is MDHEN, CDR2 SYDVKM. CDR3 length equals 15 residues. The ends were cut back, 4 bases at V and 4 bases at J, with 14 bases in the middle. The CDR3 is CASSSVGRGNQPQHF. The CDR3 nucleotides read TGTGCCAGCAGTTCCGTGGGGCGGGGTAATCAGCCCCAGCATTTT.

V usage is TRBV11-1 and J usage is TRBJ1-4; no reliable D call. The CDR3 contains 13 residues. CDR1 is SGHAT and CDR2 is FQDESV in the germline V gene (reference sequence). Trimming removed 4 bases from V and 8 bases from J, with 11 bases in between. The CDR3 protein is CASSSDFGEKLFF. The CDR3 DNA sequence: TGTGCCAGCAGCTCAGACTTTGGCGAAAAACTGTTTTTT.